The text below deals with one TCR beta chain. This sample is drawn from a study of shared clonotypes between healthy human individuals. Deep was the level used in running the assay. Profiled with immunoSEQ multiplex PCR; TCRdb holds only in-frame clones, not every one. The table includes a few hundred thousand clones, 95% to 98% detected once. Sequenced sample: naive CD4+ T cells sorted from blood. Subset: CD45RA+ positively selected. The origin of this receptor is a woman in her twenties or thirties in good health.

The DNA for the CDR3 is TGTGCCAGGGGCGGGAAGTACGAGCAGTACTTC. Protein sequence: CARGGKYEQYF. The chain carries TRBV7-8 and TRBJ2-7, with D perhaps TRBD2 (6 bases). Trimming left V 9 bases short and J 4 bases short, with 10 bases between. The CDR3 loop spans 11 amino acids. Germline loops: CDR1 SGHVS, CDR2 FQNEAQ.